This T cell receptor beta chain was observed in a study of blood T cell repertoires in COVID-19 (dated by TCRdb to the early 2020s). Turning to the overall study: Collaborator samples came from the United States, Italy and Spain and covered acute and convalescent phases of COVID-19. The repertoires were released in a freely available public database intended as a resource for research on the immune response to SARS-CoV-2. Where available, HLA class I and class II types were taken from metadata supplied by the sample provider and were not determined by assay-based typing. The prospective study material was composed of cDNA or gDNA derived from T cells, B-cell-depleted T cells, or PBMCs. Subjects who had been exposed to COVID-19, were actively infected with it, or had recovered from it provided the deeply sampled blood TCRbeta repertoires that made up the dataset. Sample metadata almost always included a de-identified subject ID, COVID-19 status, age in years and sex. The samples were drawn from the first 160 participants of the ongoing ImmuneRACE study and from more than 1,000 subjects provided by 6 global collaborators.

For this clone: Its antigen remains unidentified. No clone much larger than this one lies a single base away; base qualities are absent.

Study-wide conclusions, independent of this receptor: The amount of clinical and demographic metadata varied by source and participant and was provided uncurated.

Participants in the prospective study were aged about 18 to 95 years, lived in 20 to 30 United States geographic areas, and enrolled through a virtual design. To assign participants to cohorts, the prospective study relied on clinical history that participants themselves reported in a screening survey and a study questionnaire. For ImmuneRACE Cohort 3, a participant was defined as recovered based on two consecutive negative NP/OP PCR tests, clearance by a healthcare professional, or resolution of symptoms. In the prospective study, whole blood, serum and a nasopharyngeal or oropharyngeal swab were collected from each participant by mobile phlebotomists. Prospective study participants could optionally give additional blood draws and questionnaires over an approximately 2-month period. Before DNA extraction, prospective study blood samples were shipped either frozen or at room temperature. The CDR3 holds 14 amino acids from the cysteine to the phenylalanine. Kept here is only the CDR3 DNA, which spans 42 bases and is read in frame from base 1. The V end loses 2 bases and the J end loses 4 bases, and a stretch of 11 bases separates them. In the germline V gene, CDR1 corresponds to MDHEN and CDR2 to SYDVKM.

TCRbeta CDR3 regions were amplified from genomic DNA by means of the immunoSEQ Assay, a bias-controlled multiplex PCR. The paper's processing steps were these. The number of nucleated cells in each sample was estimated by amplification of reference gene primers within the assay. To quantify the absolute abundance of each unique TCRbeta CDR3 rearrangement, sequence reads were collapsed and filtered. For each sample, productive Simpson clonality was calculated as the square root of Simpson's diversity index over productive rearrangements. Not all clones reach the TCRdb copy of this immuneACCESS table, which keeps in-frame sequences only. Checked studies attribute under half of the gap to unresolved V genes and leave the rest unexplained. That table gives V, J and clone size, and the DNA gave D and trimming. Here the sample has 350,000 to 450,000 clones; 85% to 90% occur a single time. 1.1% of the sample goes to the ten largest clones.

The material sequenced was PBMCs or T cells enriched from blood (not recorded which). This TCR was sampled from a man younger than 40 who had recovered from COVID-19. The chain was built from TRBV28 and TRBJ1-2; the D region possibly corresponds to TRBD1 (5 bases align). The CDR3 here reads CASSLGARSYGYTF. The nucleotide sequence reads as follows: TGTGCCAGCAGTTTAGGGGCACGGAGCTATGGCTACACCTTC.